This T cell receptor beta chain was found in a study of cytomegalovirus exposure and HLA in healthy donors. Both 60 Vbeta primers and 13 Jbeta primers went into the PCR. TCRdb's table, derived via immunoSEQ multiplex PCR, lists solely in-frame clones and lacks some. In the table there are roughly 120,000 clones, 76% of which are singletons. The CDR3 contains 14 residues. With 0 bases removed from V and 4 bases from J, the gap between germline ends came to 9 bases. Germline V CDR1 and CDR2: MGHRA, YSYEKL. Donors sampled were nominally healthy, though unrecorded immune exposures were likely. The chain employs TRBV4-1 and TRBJ1-2, with a weak D call TRBD1 (6 bases). Sample: PBMCs. The receptor was isolated from a man aged 50-59 years in good health and CMV-seronegative. CDR3 DNA sequence: TGCGCCAGCAGCCAAGATTGGGACATCTATGGCTACACCTTC. Its protein is CASSQDWDIYGYTF.